This TCR beta chain stems from a study of T cell repertoires in cytomegalovirus infection (dated by TCRdb to about 2019). Looking at the study overall: Because public TCR beta signatures pointed to carriage of CMV infection together with the matching HLA type, the HLA type of each donor mattered for the analysis.

What the authors observed across the whole study: The ex vivo response was dominated by HLA-C-restricted CMV-specific TCR beta clonotypes, which also provided the single most frequent clonotype in two of eight donors. In both this cohort and an independent cohort of a few hundred donors, the cumulative frequency of public TCR beta family members distinguished carriers of CMV infection plus the relevant HLA type.

This clonotype is a singleton in its sample. Its cognate antigen has yet to be identified. No base quality information exists; no much larger clone differs at one position. One read alone makes for weak evidence. The sample was run on an Illumina HiSeq 1500. TCRdb reran the public reads through fastp at Q25 and MiXCR, keeping productive beta chains. Here each entry gathers all rows of one CDR3 protein and keeps the most common genes and DNA. The sample table lists about 530,000 distinct CDR3 sequences, 26% of them with a count of one. Approximately 13% of the sample comes from the top ten. Per the germline V gene, MNHNS is the CDR1 and SASEGT is the CDR2. Germline trimming amounts to 6 bases on V and 9 bases on J, with 3 as the count of junction bases outside the gene matches. From cysteine to phenylalanine, the CDR3 is 11 amino acids long. The retained sequence is limited to the CDR3, 33 bases, with the frame set at the first base.

The chain links TRBV6-1 with TRBJ1-1; 8 middle bases align to TRBD1. Input material: PBMCs. The receptor comes from a human donor in good health (CMV status not recorded). Some clones in this sample may be carry-over from other donors' samples. CDR3 sequence: CASSRTGQAFF. The DNA reads as follows: TGTGCCAGCAGCCGGACAGGGCAAGCTTTCTTT.